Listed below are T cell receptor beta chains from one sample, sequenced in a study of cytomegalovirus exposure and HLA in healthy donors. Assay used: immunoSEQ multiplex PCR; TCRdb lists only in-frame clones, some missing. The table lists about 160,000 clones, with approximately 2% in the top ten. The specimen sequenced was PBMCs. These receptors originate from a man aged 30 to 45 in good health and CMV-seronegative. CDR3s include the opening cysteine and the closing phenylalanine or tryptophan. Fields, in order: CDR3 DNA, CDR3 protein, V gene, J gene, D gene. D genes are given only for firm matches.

CDR3nt: TGTGCCAGTAGTCCCGGGGGAAGTTTCTCCTACAATGAGCAGTTCTTC
CDR3aa: CASSPGGSFSYNEQFF
v_gene: TRBV19
j_gene: TRBJ2-1
d_gene: -

CDR3nt: TGTGCCAGCAGTGTTGGGACTGGGAGCTCCTACGAGCAGTACTTC
CDR3aa: CASSVGTGSSYEQYF
v_gene: TRBV9
j_gene: TRBJ2-7
d_gene: -

CDR3nt: TGTGCCAGCAGTTCAGGGTGGACAGGGTATAATGAGCAGTTCTTC
CDR3aa: CASSSGWTGYNEQFF
v_gene: TRBV7-3
j_gene: TRBJ2-1
d_gene: TRBD1

CDR3nt: TGTGCCAGCAGCTTACAGGGAGACAGGGGGAATTGGTTCTTC
CDR3aa: CASSLQGDRGNWFF
v_gene: TRBV7-6
j_gene: TRBJ2-1
d_gene: TRBD1

CDR3nt: TGTGCCAGCAGCTTGCCCCCGAAGGGGGCGATGGATACGCAGTATTTT
CDR3aa: CASSLPPKGAMDTQYF
v_gene: TRBV7-7
j_gene: TRBJ2-3
d_gene: TRBD1

CDR3nt: TGTGCCAGCTGTCCAGGGGATTTAGGCTATGGCTACACCTTC
CDR3aa: CASCPGDLGYGYTF
v_gene: TRBV28
j_gene: TRBJ1-2
d_gene: -

CDR3nt: TGCGCCAGCAGCATGGGGTCCCGGGACGAGCAGTACTTC
CDR3aa: CASSMGSRDEQYF
v_gene: TRBV5-1
j_gene: TRBJ2-7
d_gene: -

CDR3nt: TGTGCCAGCAGTCCGGGACAGGGAAACACTGAAGCTTTCTTT
CDR3aa: CASSPGQGNTEAFF
v_gene: TRBV28
j_gene: TRBJ1-1
d_gene: TRBD1

CDR3nt: TGTGCCAGCAGCTTAGCCCACTTAATCTACGAGCAGTACTTC
CDR3aa: CASSLAHLIYEQYF
v_gene: TRBV7-8
j_gene: TRBJ2-7
d_gene: -

CDR3nt: TGCAGCGTAGATGCGGGAATTGGCGGCTACACCTTC
CDR3aa: CSVDAGIGGYTF
v_gene: TRBV29-1
j_gene: TRBJ1-2
d_gene: -

CDR3nt: TGTGCCAGCAACCCGATCGGGACATTCTACAATGAGCAGTTCTTC
CDR3aa: CASNPIGTFYNEQFF
v_gene: TRBV9
j_gene: TRBJ2-1
d_gene: -

CDR3nt: TGTGCCAGCAGCTCTCTCGTAGCGGGACGGGAGGAGACCCAGTACTTC
CDR3aa: CASSSLVAGREETQYF
v_gene: TRBV4-2
j_gene: TRBJ2-5
d_gene: TRBD2

CDR3nt: TGCGCCAGCAGCGACGGGACTCTGACCTACAATGAGCAGTTCTTC
CDR3aa: CASSDGTLTYNEQFF
v_gene: TRBV10-2
j_gene: TRBJ2-1
d_gene: -

CDR3nt: TGTGCCAGCAGTAAACTTAGCGGGAGGGCCTACAATGAGCAGTTCTTC
CDR3aa: CASSKLSGRAYNEQFF
v_gene: TRBV6-4
j_gene: TRBJ2-1
d_gene: TRBD2

CDR3nt: TGTGCCAGCAGAGGGACAGGTTACAATGAGCAGTTCTTC
CDR3aa: CASRGTGYNEQFF
v_gene: TRBV6-5
j_gene: TRBJ2-1
d_gene: TRBD1

CDR3nt: TGTGCCATCAGTGAATTGAACTATGGTTACACCTTC
CDR3aa: CAISELNYGYTF
v_gene: TRBV10-3
j_gene: TRBJ1-2
d_gene: -

CDR3nt: TGCAGCGTTGAAAACTTGTTGAACACCGGGGAGCTGTTTTTT
CDR3aa: CSVENLLNTGELFF
v_gene: TRBV29-1
j_gene: TRBJ2-2
d_gene: -